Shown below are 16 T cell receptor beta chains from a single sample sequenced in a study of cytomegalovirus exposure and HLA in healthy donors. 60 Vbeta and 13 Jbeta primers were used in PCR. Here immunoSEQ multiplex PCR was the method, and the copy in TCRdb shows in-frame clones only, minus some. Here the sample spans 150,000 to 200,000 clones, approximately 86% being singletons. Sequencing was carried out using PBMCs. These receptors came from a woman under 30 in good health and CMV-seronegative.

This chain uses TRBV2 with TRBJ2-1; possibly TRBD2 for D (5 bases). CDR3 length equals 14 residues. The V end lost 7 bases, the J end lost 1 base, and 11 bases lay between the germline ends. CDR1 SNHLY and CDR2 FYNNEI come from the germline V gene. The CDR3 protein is CASKLVRSYNEQFF. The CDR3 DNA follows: TGTGCCAGCAAACTAGTTAGGTCCTACAATGAGCAGTTCTTC.

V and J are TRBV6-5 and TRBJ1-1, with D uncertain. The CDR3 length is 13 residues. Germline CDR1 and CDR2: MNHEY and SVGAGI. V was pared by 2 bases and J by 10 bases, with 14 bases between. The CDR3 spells CASSYSRDRGAFF. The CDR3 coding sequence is TGTGCCAGCAGTTACAGCAGAGACCGGGGAGCTTTCTTT.

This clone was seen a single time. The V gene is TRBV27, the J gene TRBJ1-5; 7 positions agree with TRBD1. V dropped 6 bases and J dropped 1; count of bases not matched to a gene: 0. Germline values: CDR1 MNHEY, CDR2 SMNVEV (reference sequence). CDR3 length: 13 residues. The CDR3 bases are TGTGCCAGCAGACAGGGGAGCAATCAGCCCCAGCATTTT. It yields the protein CASRQGSNQPQHF.

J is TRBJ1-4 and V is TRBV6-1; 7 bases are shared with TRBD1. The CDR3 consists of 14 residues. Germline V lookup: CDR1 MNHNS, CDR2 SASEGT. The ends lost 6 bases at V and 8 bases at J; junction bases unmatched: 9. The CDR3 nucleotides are TGTGCCAGCAGACGCGGACAGGTTGAAGAAAAACTGTTTTTT. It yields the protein CASRRGQVEEKLFF.

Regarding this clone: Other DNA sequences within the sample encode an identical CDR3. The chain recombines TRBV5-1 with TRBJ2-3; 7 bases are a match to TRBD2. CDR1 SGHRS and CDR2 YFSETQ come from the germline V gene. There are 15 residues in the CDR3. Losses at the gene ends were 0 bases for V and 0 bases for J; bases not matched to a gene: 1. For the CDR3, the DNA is TGCGCCAGCAGCTTGGTTAGCGGGAGCACAGATACGCAGTATTTT. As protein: CASSLVSGSTDTQYF.

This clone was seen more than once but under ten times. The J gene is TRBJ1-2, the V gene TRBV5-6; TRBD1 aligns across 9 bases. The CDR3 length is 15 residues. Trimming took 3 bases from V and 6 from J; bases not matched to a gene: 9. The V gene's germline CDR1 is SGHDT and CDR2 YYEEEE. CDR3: CASSWEQGANHGYTF. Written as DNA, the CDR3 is TGTGCCAGCAGCTGGGAACAGGGGGCGAACCATGGCTACACCTTC.

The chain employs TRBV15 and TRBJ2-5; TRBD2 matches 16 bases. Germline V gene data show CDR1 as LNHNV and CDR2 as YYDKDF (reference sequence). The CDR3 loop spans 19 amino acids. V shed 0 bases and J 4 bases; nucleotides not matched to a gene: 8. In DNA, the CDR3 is TGTGCCACCAGCAGAGATAGGGGGACTAGCGGGAGGGCCCGAGAGACCCAGTACTTC. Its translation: CATSRDRGTSGRARETQYF.

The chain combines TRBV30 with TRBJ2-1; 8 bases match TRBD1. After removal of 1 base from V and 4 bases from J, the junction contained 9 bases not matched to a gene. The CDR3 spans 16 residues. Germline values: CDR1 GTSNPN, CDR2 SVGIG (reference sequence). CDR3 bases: TGTGCCTGGAGTGATTTTTCGACAGGGGCATACAATGAGCAGTTCTTC. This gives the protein CAWSDFSTGAYNEQFF.

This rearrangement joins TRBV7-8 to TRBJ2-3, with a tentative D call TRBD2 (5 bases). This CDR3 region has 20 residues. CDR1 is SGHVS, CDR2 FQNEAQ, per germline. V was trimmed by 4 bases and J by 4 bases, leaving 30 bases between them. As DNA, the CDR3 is TGTGCCAGCAGCTCCATAGAAATAATAAGACTACTCGGAGCTGCAGATACGCAGTATTTT. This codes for CASSSIEIIRLLGAADTQYF.

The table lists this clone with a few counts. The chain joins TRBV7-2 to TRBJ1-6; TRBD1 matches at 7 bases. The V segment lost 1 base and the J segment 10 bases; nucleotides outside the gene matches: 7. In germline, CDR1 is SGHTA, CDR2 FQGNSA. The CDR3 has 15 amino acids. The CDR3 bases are TGTGCCAGCAGCTTAGTAGGCAGGGGGTGGTCACCCCTCCACTTT. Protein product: CASSLVGRGWSPLHF.

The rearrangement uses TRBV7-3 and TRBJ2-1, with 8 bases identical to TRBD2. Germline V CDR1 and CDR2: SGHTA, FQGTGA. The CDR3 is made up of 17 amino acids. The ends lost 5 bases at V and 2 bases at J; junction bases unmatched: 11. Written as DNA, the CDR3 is TGTGCCAGCAGCGAGGGAAGCGGGAGAAGCCCCTACAATGAGCAGTTCTTC. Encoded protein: CASSEGSGRSPYNEQFF.

The CDR3 spells CASSFGQGIDTQYF. In nucleotides, the CDR3 is TGTGCCAGCAGCTTCGGACAGGGGATAGATACGCAGTATTTT. The V and J genes are TRBV11-3 and TRBJ2-3, with 9 bases lining up with TRBD1. The junction had 3 bases not matched to a gene; V was cut back by 3 bases and J by 5 bases. Germline V gives CDR1 SGHNT, CDR2 YENEEA. There are 14 residues in the CDR3.

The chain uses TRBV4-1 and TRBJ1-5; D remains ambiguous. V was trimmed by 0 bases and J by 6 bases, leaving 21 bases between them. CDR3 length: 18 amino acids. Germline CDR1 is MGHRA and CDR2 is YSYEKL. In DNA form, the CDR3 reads TGCGCCAGCAGCCAAGAGATATCGGGTTTGCAAGTGGGTCAGCCCCAGCATTTT. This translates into CASSQEISGLQVGQPQHF.

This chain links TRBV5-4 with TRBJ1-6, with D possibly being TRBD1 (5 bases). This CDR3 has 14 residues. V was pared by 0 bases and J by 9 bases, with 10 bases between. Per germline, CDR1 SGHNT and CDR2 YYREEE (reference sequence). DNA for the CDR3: TGTGCCAGCAGCTTGGAGGGGTTAGGTTCACCCCTCCACTTT. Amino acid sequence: CASSLEGLGSPLHF. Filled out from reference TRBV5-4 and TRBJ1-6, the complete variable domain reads ETGVTQSPTHLIKTRGQQVTLRCSSQSGHNTVSWYQQALGQGPQFIFQYYREEENGRGNFPPRFSGLQFPNYSSELNVNALELDDSALYLCASSLEGLGSPLHFGNGTRLTVT.

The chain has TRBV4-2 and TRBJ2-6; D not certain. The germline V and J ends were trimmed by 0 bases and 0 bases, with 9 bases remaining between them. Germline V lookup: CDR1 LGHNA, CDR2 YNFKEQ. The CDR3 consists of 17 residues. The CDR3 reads CASSQDFPGSGANVLTF. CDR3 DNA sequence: TGTGCCAGCAGCCAAGATTTCCCCGGCTCTGGGGCCAACGTCCTGACTTTC.

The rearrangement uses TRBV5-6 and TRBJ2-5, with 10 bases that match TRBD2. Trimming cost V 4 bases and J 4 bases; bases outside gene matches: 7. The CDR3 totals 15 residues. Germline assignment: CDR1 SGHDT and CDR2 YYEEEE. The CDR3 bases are TGTGCCAGCAGCCGTTCTAGCGGGAGTATAGAGACCCAGTACTTC. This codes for CASSRSSGSIETQYF.